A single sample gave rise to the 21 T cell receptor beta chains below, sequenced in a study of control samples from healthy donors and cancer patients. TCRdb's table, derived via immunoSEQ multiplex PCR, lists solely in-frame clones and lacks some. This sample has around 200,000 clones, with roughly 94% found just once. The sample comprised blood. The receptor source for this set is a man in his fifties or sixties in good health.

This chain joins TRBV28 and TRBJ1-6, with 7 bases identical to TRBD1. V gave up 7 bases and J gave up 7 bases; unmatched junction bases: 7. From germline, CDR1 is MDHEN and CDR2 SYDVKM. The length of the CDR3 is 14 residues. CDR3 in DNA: TGTGCCAGCAAAACCGGGACAGCCAATTCACCCCTCCACTTT. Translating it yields CASKTGTANSPLHF.

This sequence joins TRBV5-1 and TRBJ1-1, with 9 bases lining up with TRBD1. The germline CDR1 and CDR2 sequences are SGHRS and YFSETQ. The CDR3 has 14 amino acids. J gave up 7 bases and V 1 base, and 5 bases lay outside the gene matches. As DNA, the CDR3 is TGCGCCAGCAGCTTGTCGGGACAGGGAGTTGAAGCTTTCTTT. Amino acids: CASSLSGQGVEAFF.

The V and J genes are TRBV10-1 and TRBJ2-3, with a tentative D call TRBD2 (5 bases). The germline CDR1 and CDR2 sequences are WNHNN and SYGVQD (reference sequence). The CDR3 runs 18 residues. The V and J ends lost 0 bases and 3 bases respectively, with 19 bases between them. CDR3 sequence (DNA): TGCGCCAGCAGTGAGTCGAGGGTAGCCAGTTTGGAGACAGATACGCAGTATTTT. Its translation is CASSESRVASLETDTQYF.

CDR3 in amino acids: CASSYRDSRHTGELFF. CDR3 DNA sequence: TGTGCCAGCAGTTACCGGGACAGCCGACACACCGGGGAGCTGTTTTTT. The chain has TRBV5-8 and TRBJ2-2; 7 nucleotides match TRBD1. The J segment lost 3 bases and the V segment lost 5 bases, leaving 10 bases of the junction unmatched. This CDR3 spans 16 amino acids. CDR1 and CDR2 from the germline V gene are SGHTS and YDEGEE.

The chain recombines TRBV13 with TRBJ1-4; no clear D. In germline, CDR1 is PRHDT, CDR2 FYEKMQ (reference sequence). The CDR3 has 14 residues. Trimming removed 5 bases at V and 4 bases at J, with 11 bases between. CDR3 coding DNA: TGTGCCAGCAGCCCTACAGTTAATAATGAAAAACTGTTTTTT. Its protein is CASSPTVNNEKLFF.

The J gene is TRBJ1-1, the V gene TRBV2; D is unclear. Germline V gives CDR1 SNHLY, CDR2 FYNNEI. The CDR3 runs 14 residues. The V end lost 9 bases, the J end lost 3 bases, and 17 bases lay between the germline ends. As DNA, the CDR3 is TGTGCCAGTTACCTTGAGGCCGGGGACACTGAAGCTTTCTTT. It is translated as CASYLEAGDTEAFF.

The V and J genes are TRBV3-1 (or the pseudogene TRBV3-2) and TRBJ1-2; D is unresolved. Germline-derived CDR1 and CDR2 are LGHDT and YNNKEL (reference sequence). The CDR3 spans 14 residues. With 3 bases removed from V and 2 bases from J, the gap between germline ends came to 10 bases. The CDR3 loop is CASSQKGLNYGYTF. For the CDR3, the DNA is TGTGCCAGCAGCCAGAAGGGTCTGAACTATGGCTACACCTTC.

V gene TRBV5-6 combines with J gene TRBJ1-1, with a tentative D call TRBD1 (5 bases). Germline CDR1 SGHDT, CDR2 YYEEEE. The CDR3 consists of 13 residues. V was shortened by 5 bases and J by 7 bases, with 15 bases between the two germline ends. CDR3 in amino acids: CASRGLGQGEAFF. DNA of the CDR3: TGTGCCAGCAGGGGACTTGGGCAAGGTGAAGCTTTCTTT.

As DNA, the CDR3 is TGTGCCAGTAGTAGTGGGGCCTTGAATGGCTACACCTTC. Its protein product is CASSSGALNGYTF. This chain links TRBV19 with TRBJ1-2, with D perhaps TRBD1 (5 bases). The CDR3 extends over 13 amino acids. Per germline, CDR1 LNHDA and CDR2 SQIVND (reference sequence). Trimming shortened V by 4 bases and J by 6 bases, and 12 bases separated the two germline ends.

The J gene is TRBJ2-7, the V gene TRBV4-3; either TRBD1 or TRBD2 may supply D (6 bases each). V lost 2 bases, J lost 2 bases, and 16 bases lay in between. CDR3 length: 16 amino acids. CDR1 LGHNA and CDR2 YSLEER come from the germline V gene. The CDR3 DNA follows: TGCGCCAGCAGCCAATCCTATGTGAGGGGGGCCTACGAGCAGTACTTC. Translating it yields CASSQSYVRGAYEQYF.

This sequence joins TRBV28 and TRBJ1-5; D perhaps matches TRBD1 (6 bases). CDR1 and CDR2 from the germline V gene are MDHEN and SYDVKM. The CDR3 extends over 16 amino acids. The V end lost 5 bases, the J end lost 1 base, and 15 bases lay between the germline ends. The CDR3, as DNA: TGTGCCAGCAGTCCGGAAGACAGGCCGAGCAATCAGCCCCAGCATTTT. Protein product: CASSPEDRPSNQPQHF.

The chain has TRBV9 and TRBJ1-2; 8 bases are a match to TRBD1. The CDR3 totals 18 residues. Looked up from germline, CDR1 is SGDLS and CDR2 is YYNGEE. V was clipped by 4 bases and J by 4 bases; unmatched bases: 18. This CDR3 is CASSPAPPGQGVVYGYTF. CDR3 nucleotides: TGTGCCAGCAGCCCAGCCCCTCCAGGACAGGGCGTCGTCTATGGCTACACCTTC.

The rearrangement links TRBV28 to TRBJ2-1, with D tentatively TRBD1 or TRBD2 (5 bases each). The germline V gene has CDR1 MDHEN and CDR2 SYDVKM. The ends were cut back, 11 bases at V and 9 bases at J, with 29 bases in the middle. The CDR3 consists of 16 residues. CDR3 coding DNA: TGTGCCTTAACGGGGTCCCCGGGACCAGGGATGAGTGAGCAGTTCTTC. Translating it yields CALTGSPGPGMSEQFF.

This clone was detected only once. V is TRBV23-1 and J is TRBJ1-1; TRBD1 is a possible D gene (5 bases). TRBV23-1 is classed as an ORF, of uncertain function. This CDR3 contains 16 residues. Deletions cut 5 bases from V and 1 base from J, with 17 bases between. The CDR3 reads CASSEQPGTQNTEAFF. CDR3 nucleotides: TGCGCCAGCAGTGAGCAACCCGGGACTCAGAACACTGAAGCTTTCTTT.

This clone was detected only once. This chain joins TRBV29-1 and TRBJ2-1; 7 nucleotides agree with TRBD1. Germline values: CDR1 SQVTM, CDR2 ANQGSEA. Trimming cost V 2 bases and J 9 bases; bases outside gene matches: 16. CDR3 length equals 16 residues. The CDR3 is CSVESQERGRLSEQFF. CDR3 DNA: TGCAGCGTTGAATCCCAGGAGAGGGGGCGTCTAAGTGAGCAGTTCTTC.

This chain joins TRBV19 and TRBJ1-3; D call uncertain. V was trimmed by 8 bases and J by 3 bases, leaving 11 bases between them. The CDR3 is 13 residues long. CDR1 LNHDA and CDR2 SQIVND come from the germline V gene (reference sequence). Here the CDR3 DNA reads TGTGCCAGTGAAGTCCGAGGTGGAAACACCATATATTTT. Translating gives CASEVRGGNTIYF.

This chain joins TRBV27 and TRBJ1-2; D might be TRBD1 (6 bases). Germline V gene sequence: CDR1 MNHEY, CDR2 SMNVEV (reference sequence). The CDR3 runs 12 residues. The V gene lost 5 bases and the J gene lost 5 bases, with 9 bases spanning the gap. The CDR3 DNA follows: TGTGCCAGCAGTACAACAGGGTATGGCTACACCTTC. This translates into CASSTTGYGYTF.

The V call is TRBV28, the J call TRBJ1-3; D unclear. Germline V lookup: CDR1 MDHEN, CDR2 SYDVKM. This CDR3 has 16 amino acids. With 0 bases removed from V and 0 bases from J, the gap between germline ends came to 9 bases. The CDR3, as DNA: TGTGCCAGCAGTTTATGGGAGGGCTTCTCTGGAAACACCATATATTTT. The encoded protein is CASSLWEGFSGNTIYF.

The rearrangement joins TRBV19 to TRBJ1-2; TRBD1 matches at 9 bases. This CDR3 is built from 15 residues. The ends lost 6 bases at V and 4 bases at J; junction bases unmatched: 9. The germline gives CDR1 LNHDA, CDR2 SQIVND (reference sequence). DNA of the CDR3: TGTGCCAGTAGCCGAAGGACAGGGGTGATCTATGGCTACACCTTC. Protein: CASSRRTGVIYGYTF.

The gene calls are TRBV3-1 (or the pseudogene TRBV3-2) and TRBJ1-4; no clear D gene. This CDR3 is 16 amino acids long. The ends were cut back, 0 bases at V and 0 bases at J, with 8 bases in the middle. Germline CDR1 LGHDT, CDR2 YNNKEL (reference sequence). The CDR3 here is CASSQDPRTTNEKLFF. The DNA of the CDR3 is TGTGCCAGCAGCCAAGATCCGAGAACAACTAATGAAAAACTGTTTTTT.

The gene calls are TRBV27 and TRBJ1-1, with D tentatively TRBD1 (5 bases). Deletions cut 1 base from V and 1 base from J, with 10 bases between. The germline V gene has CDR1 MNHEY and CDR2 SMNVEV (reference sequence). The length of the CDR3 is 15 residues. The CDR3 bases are TGTGCCAGCAGTTTATTGGCAGGGCGGAACACTGAAGCTTTCTTT. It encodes CASSLLAGRNTEAFF.